This T cell receptor beta chain was documented in a study of blood T cell repertoires in COVID-19. Participants were aged roughly 18 to 100 years from about two dozen US areas. Generated by immunoSEQ multiplex PCR, the TCRdb table keeps only in-frame clones and is missing some. The data hold about 140,000 clones, with approximately 90% observed a single time. The CDR3 consists of 15 residues. Germline CDR1 reads MDHEN; CDR2 reads SYDVKM. Trimming stripped 5 bases from V and 1 base from J, with 12 bases between. This TCR was recovered from a man aged 45-65 years who had recovered from COVID-19. The chain carries TRBV28 and TRBJ1-5; TRBD1 is a possible D gene (6 bases). The sample was PBMCs or T cells enriched from blood (not recorded which). DNA of the CDR3: TGTGCCAGCAGTCTACTCGGACAGAGCAATCAGCCCCAGCATTTT. Its translation: CASSLLGQSNQPQHF.